The 14 T cell receptor beta chains below come from one sample, sequenced in a study of T cell changes during pregnancy in multiple sclerosis. Here immunoSEQ multiplex PCR was the method, and the copy in TCRdb shows in-frame clones only, minus some. The table lists roughly 74,000 clones, 70% to 90% of them singletons. Here the sequenced sample was peripheral blood, taken before pregnancy. These receptors originate from a female donor with multiple sclerosis, enrolled in a pregnancy study.

V usage is TRBV7-2 and J usage is TRBJ2-1; possible D gene TRBD2, 6 bases. Trimming pared 5 bases from V and 2 bases from J, leaving 13 bases between. Germline loops: CDR1 SGHTA, CDR2 FQGNSA. CDR3 size: 15 residues. CDR3 amino acids: CASSPRGEAYNEQFF. For the CDR3, the DNA is TGTGCCAGCAGCCCTCGCGGGGAAGCCTACAATGAGCAGTTCTTC.

This CDR3 is CASSFSPSSYNEQFF. The CDR3 coding sequence is TGTGCCAGCAGCTTTTCCCCGAGCTCCTACAATGAGCAGTTCTTC. J is TRBJ2-1 and V is TRBV11-2, with no clear D. Looked up from germline, CDR1 is SGHAT and CDR2 is FQNNGV. The CDR3 extends over 15 amino acids. V was pared by 3 bases and J by 0 bases, with 9 bases between. Looking up the rest from reference TRBV11-2 and TRBJ2-1 gives the full variable domain: EAGVAQSPRYKIIEKRQSVAFWCNPISGHATLYWYQQILGQGPKLLIQFQNNGVVDDSQLPKDRFSAERLKGVDSTLKIQPAKLEDSAVYLCASSFSPSSYNEQFFGPGTRLTVL.

By share, this clone counts as medium-sized. The genes are TRBV6-4 and TRBJ2-1; 8 bases are shared with TRBD2. Germline V CDR1 and CDR2: MRHNA, SNTAGT. The V and J ends lost 2 bases and 3 bases, in that order; junction bases with no gene match: 6. CDR3 size: 16 residues. CDR3 region: CASSDTGTRDYNEQFF. The CDR3 DNA is TGTGCCAGCAGTGACACCGGGACTAGAGACTACAATGAGCAGTTCTTC.

This chain links TRBV14 with TRBJ1-1, with D possibly being TRBD1 (6 bases). CDR3 size: 16 residues. Germline V CDR1 and CDR2: SGHDN, FVKESK. V was pared by 6 bases and J by 1 base, with 18 bases between. The CDR3 coding sequence is TGTGCCAGCAGTCTCAGGGGCGGGGGCCGGAACACTGAAGCTTTCTTT. Its translation is CASSLRGGGRNTEAFF.

This chain uses TRBV11-1 with TRBJ2-1; the match to TRBD2 covers 11 bases. This CDR3 has 19 residues. Unmatched junction bases numbered 8, after V lost 1 base and J lost 0 bases. CDR1 and CDR2 from the germline V gene are SGHAT and FQDESV (reference sequence). This CDR3 reads CASSLGPGLAVSSYNEQFF. CDR3 bases: TGTGCCAGCAGCTTAGGGCCGGGACTAGCGGTGAGCTCCTACAATGAGCAGTTCTTC. The entire variable domain, with the rest obtained from reference TRBV11-1 and TRBJ2-1, is as follows: EAEVAQSPRYKITEKSQAVAFWCDPISGHATLYWYRQILGQGPELLVQFQDESVVDDSQLPKDRFSAERLKGVDSTLKIQPAELGDSAMYLCASSLGPGLAVSSYNEQFFGPGTRLTVL.

The chain has TRBV5-1 and TRBJ1-2; 7 nucleotides agree with TRBD1. V trimming: 0 bases; J trimming: 3 bases; junction bases outside the gene matches: 2. The CDR3 covers 14 residues. Germline lookup yields CDR1 SGHRS and CDR2 YFSETQ. CDR3 DNA: TGCGCCAGCAGCTTGGCTGGGACAGACTATGGCTACACCTTC. It encodes CASSLAGTDYGYTF.

J is TRBJ1-4 and V is TRBV19, with D possibly matching TRBD1 (6 bases). Between the trimmed V and J ends, which lost 5 bases and 8 bases, there was a span of 12 bases. Germline V lookup: CDR1 LNHDA, CDR2 SQIVND (reference sequence). The CDR3 extends over 13 amino acids. The CDR3 sequence is CASSRQGREKLFF. CDR3 sequence (DNA): TGTGCCAGTAGTCGGCAGGGGCGAGAAAAACTGTTTTTT. The whole variable domain, filled in from reference TRBV19 and TRBJ1-4, reads DGGITQSPKYLFRKEGQNVTLSCEQNLNHDAMYWYRQDPGQGLRLIYYSQIVNDFQKGDIAEGYSVSREKKESFPLTVTSAQKNPTAFYLCASSRQGREKLFFGSGTQLSVL.

The chain recombines TRBV6-5 with TRBJ1-1; D unclear. The CDR3 is made up of 12 amino acids. Germline values: CDR1 MNHEY, CDR2 SVGAGI. The V and J ends lost 8 bases and 10 bases respectively, with 17 bases between them. In DNA form, the CDR3 reads TGTGCCAGCGGAGTATTATCCCGAGGAGCTTTCTTT. Amino acid sequence: CASGVLSRGAFF.

This chain uses TRBV15 with TRBJ2-3, with D perhaps matching TRBD1 (6 bases). Looked up from germline, CDR1 is LNHNV and CDR2 is YYDKDF (reference sequence). The V gene lost 5 bases and the J gene lost 2 bases, with 14 bases spanning the gap. The CDR3 totals 15 residues. CDR3 in amino acids: CATSDRTAPTDTQYF. CDR3 in DNA: TGTGCCACCAGCGACCGGACAGCACCCACAGATACGCAGTATTTT.

The chain links TRBV7-9 to TRBJ1-2, with a weak D call TRBD1 (6 bases). In germline, CDR1 is SEHNR, CDR2 FQNEAQ (reference sequence). With 4 bases removed from V and 4 bases from J, the gap between germline ends came to 16 bases. This CDR3 spans 15 amino acids. For the CDR3, the DNA is TGTGCCAGCAGCTCGAATACAGGGTTGGGCTATGGCTACACCTTC. Its protein is CASSSNTGLGYGYTF.

This clone turned up a few times. The V and J genes are TRBV5-5 and TRBJ1-5; 7 bases map to TRBD1. After removal of 4 bases from V and 5 bases from J, the junction contained 6 bases not matched to a gene. CDR1 and CDR2 (germline): SGHKS, YYEKEE (reference sequence). The CDR3 loop spans 14 amino acids. The CDR3: CASSQGTADQPQHF. DNA for the CDR3: TGTGCCAGCAGCCAGGGGACAGCGGATCAGCCCCAGCATTTT.

This chain joins TRBV6-6 and TRBJ2-7; TRBD1 might be the D (5 bases). This CDR3 has 14 residues. CDR1 is MNHNY and CDR2 is SVGAGI in the germline V gene (reference sequence). V was clipped by 5 bases and J by 2 bases, with 13 bases between them. In DNA form, the CDR3 reads TGTGCCAGCAGTACAGGAGACAGAACCTACGAGCAGTACTTC. Protein sequence: CASSTGDRTYEQYF.

The rearrangement uses TRBV9 and TRBJ2-3; TRBD1 aligns across 8 bases. The germline V gene encodes CDR1 SGDLS and CDR2 YYNGEE. V lost 0 bases, J lost 2 bases, and 5 bases stayed unmatched. The CDR3 is 16 residues long. The CDR3 DNA reads TGTGCCAGCAGCGTAGGGGTGACAGGGGCCACAGATACGCAGTATTTT. Its translation is CASSVGVTGATDTQYF.

The chain uses TRBV2 and TRBJ1-2; TRBD1 matches at 8 bases. The trim removed 6 bases at V and 3 bases at J, leaving 3 bases unmatched. The germline V gene encodes CDR1 SNHLY and CDR2 FYNNEI. The CDR3 loop spans 13 amino acids. The CDR3 region has the DNA TGTGCCAGCAGGAAGACAGGGGACTATGGCTACACCTTC. Protein: CASRKTGDYGYTF.